Below are 3 T cell receptor beta chains sequenced from a single sample in a study of T cells in Graves' hyperthyroidism and ophthalmopathy. RNA transcripts were the template for amplifying TCR beta CDR3 regions. HTBI primers were the set used in a first-round RT-PCR of the TCR CDR3. Each CDR3 protein is one row after TCRdb ran MiXCR on the multiplex PCR reads. The sample has some 600,000 distinct CDR3 sequences; 11% to 15% are singletons. What was sequenced was blood. These receptors were obtained from a young woman with Graves' hyperthyroidism that later progressed to Graves' ophthalmopathy.

This clonotype was observed at least ten times. The rearrangement links TRBV12-5 to TRBJ2-5; D gene unclear. V was pared by 5 bases and J by 2 bases, with 12 bases between. This CDR3 has 14 residues. In germline, CDR1 is LGHNT, CDR2 FRNRAP. CDR3 DNA sequence: TGTGCTAGTGGTCCTGAGACGGAACAAGAGACCCAGTACTTC. It yields the protein CASGPETEQETQYF.

The V gene is TRBV6-2 or TRBV6-3, the J gene TRBJ2-7; TRBD1 might be the D (6 bases). V shed 6 bases and J shed 7 bases, with 13 bases lying between them. This CDR3 has 12 amino acids. Looked up from germline, CDR1 is MNHEY and CDR2 is SVGEGT. In nucleotides, the CDR3 is TGTGCCAGCAGCACTACAGGGTTAGAGCAGTACTTC. Translated: CASSTTGLEQYF.

This clonotype has a count of ten or more. V is TRBV29-1 and J is TRBJ2-1; no reliable D call. V was cut by 3 bases and J by 7 bases, with 4 bases left in between. This CDR3 contains 10 residues. Germline-derived CDR1 and CDR2 are SQVTM and ANQGSEA. CDR3 DNA sequence: TGCAGCGTTGACGGAAATGAGCAGTTCTTC. Its protein product is CSVDGNEQFF.